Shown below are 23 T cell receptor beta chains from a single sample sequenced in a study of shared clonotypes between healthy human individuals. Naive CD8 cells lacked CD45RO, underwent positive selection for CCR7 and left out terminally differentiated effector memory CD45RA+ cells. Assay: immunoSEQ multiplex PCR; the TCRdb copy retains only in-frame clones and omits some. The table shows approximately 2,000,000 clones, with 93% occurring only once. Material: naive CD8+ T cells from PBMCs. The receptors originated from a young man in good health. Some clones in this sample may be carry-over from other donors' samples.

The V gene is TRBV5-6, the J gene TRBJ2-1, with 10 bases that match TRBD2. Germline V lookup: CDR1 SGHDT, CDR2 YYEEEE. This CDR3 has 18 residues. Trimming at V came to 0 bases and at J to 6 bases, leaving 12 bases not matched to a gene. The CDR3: CASSLDYSLAGVINEQFF. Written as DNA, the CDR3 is TGTGCCAGCAGCTTGGATTACTCCCTAGCGGGAGTAATCAATGAGCAGTTCTTC.

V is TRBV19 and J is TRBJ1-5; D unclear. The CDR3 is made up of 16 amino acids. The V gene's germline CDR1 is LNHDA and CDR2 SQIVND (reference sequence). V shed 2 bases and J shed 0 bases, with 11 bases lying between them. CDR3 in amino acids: CASSISPGYSNQPQHF. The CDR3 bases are TGTGCCAGTAGTATATCACCAGGATATAGCAATCAGCCCCAGCATTTT.

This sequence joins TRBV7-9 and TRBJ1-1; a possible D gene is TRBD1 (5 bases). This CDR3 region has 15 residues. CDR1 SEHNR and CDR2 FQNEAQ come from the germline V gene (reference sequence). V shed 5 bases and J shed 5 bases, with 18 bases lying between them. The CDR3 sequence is CASSMGTARETEAFF. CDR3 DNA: TGTGCCAGCAGCATGGGGACGGCAAGGGAGACTGAAGCTTTCTTT. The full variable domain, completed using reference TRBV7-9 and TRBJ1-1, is DTGVSQNPRHKITKRGQNVTFRCDPISEHNRLYWYRQTLGQGPEFLTYFQNEAQLEKSRLLSDRFSAERPKGSFSTLEIQRTEQGDSAMYLCASSMGTARETEAFFGQGTRLTVV.

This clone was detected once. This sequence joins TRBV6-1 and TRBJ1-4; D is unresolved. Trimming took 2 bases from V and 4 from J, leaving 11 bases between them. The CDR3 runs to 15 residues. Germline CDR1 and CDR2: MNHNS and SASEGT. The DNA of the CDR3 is TGTGCCAGCAGTGAATGGGGAGCAGATAATGAAAAACTGTTTTTT. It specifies CASSEWGADNEKLFF.

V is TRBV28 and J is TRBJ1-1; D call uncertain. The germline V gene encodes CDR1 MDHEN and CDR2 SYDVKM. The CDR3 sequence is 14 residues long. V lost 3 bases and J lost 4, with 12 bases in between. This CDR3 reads CASSFRNPGTEAFF. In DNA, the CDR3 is TGTGCCAGCAGTTTCCGTAACCCAGGCACTGAAGCTTTCTTT.

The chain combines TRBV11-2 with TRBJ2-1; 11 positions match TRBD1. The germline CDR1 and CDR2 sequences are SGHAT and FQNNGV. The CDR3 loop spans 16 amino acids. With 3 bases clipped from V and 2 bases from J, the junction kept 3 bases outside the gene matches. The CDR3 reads CASSFGQGATYNEQFF. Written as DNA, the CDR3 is TGTGCCAGCAGCTTCGGACAGGGGGCGACCTACAATGAGCAGTTCTTC.

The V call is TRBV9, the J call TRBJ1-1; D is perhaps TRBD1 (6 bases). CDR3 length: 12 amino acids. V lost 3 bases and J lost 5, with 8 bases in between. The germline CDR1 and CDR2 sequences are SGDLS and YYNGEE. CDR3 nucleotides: TGTGCCAGCAGCGGTGGACAGACTGAAGCTTTCTTT. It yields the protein CASSGGQTEAFF.

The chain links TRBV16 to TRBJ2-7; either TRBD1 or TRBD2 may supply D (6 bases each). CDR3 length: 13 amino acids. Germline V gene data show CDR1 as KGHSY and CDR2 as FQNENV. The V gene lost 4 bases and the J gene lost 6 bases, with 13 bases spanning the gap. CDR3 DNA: TGTGCCAGCAGCCTCCTGGGGGGCGGCGAGCAGTACTTC. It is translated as CASSLLGGGEQYF. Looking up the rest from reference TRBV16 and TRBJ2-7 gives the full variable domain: GEEVAQTPKHLVRGEGQKAKLYCAPIKGHSYVFWYQQVLKNEFKFLISFQNENVFDETGMPKERFSAKCLPNSPCSLEIQATKLEDSAVYFCASSLLGGGEQYFGPGTRLTVT.

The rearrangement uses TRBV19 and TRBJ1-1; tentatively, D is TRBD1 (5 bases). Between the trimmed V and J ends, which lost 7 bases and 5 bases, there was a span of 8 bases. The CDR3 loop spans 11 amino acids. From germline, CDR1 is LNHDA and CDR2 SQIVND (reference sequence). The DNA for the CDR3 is TGTGCCAGTAAGGACATAACTGAAGCTTTCTTT. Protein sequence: CASKDITEAFF.

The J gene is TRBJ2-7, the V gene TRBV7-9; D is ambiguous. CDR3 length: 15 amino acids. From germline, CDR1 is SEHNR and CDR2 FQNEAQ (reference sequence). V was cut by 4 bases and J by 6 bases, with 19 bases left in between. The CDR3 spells CASSSIVGIIREQYF. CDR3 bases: TGTGCCAGCAGCTCGATAGTTGGCATAATCCGCGAGCAGTACTTC. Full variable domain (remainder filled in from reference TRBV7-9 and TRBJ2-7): DTGVSQNPRHKITKRGQNVTFRCDPISEHNRLYWYRQTLGQGPEFLTYFQNEAQLEKSRLLSDRFSAERPKGSFSTLEIQRTEQGDSAMYLCASSSIVGIIREQYFGPGTRLTVT.

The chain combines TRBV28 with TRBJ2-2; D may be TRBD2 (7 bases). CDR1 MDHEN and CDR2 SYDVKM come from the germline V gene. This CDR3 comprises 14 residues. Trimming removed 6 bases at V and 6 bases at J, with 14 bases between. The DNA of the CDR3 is TGTGCCAGCAGCGCCGCCGGGGGGCCCGGGGAGCTGTTTTTT. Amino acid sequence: CASSAAGGPGELFF. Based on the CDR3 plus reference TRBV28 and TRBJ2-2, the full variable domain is DVKVTQSSRYLVKRTGEKVFLECVQDMDHENMFWYRQDPGLGLRLIYFSYDVKMKEKGDIPEGYSVSREKKERFSLILESASTNQTSMYLCASSAAGGPGELFFGEGSRLTVL.

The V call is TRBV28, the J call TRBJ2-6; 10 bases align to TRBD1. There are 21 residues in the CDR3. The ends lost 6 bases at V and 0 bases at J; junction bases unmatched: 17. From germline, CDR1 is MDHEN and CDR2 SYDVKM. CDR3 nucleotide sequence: TGTGCCAGCAGCCATATGGTTGTCTCGGGGGACAGGGGCTCTGGGGCCAACGTCCTGACTTTC. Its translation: CASSHMVVSGDRGSGANVLTF.

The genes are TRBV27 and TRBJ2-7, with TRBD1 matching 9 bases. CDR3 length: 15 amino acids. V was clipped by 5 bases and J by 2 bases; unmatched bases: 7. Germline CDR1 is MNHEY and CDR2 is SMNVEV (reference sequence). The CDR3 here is CASSPRDREPYEQYF. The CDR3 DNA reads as TGTGCCAGCAGTCCCAGGGACAGGGAACCCTACGAGCAGTACTTC.

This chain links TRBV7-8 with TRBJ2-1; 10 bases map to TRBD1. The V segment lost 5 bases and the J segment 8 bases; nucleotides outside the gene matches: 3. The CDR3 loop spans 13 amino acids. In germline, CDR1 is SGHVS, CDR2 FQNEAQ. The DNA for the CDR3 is TGTGCCAGCAGCCAGACAGGGGGCTATGAGCAGTTCTTC. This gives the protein CASSQTGGYEQFF.

The CDR3 region is CASSILRTGGQPQHF. CDR3 DNA sequence: TGTGCCAGTAGTATCTTAAGGACAGGTGGCCAGCCCCAGCATTTT. This chain uses TRBV19 with TRBJ1-5, with TRBD1 matching over 7 bases. Trimming took 3 bases from V and 7 from J; bases not matched to a gene: 9. The CDR3 is 15 residues long. Per the germline V gene, CDR1 is LNHDA and CDR2 is SQIVND (reference sequence).

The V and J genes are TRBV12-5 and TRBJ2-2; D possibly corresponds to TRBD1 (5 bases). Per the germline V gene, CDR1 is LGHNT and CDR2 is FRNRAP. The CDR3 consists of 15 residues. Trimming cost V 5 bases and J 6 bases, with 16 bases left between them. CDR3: CASGADTNRPGELFF. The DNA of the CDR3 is TGTGCTAGTGGTGCGGACACTAACAGGCCCGGGGAGCTGTTTTTT.

The CDR3 nucleotides are TGTGCCAGTAGTATGTATAGGACCCCGAACACCGGGGAGCTGTTTTTT. It codes for CASSMYRTPNTGELFF. The V call is TRBV19, the J call TRBJ2-2, with D hard to call. The CDR3 consists of 16 residues. Trimming took off 3 bases at V and 0 bases at J, with 11 bases between the two ends. Germline CDR1 and CDR2: LNHDA and SQIVND (reference sequence).

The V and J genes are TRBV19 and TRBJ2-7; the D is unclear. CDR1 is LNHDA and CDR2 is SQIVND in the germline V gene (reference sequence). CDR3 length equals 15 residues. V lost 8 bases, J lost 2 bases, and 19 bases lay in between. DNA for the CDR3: TGTGCCAGTGCCTTGGCCGCGCATCCTACCTACGAGCAGTACTTC. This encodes CASALAAHPTYEQYF.

The CDR3 DNA is TGTGCCAGCAGCGTGACAGGGGGGCCCGGGGAGCTGTTTTTT. Translated: CASSVTGGPGELFF. V gene TRBV5-4 combines with J gene TRBJ2-2; 9 positions match TRBD1. V lost 4 bases to trimming and J lost 6 bases; unmatched junction nucleotides: 4. Germline V gives CDR1 SGHNT, CDR2 YYREEE (reference sequence). The CDR3 spans 14 residues.

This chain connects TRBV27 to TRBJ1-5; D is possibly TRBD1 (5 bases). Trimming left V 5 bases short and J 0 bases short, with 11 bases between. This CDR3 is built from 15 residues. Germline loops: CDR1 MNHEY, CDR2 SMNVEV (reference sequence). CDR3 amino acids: CASSVGLYSNQPQHF. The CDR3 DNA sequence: TGTGCCAGCAGTGTGGGACTATATAGCAATCAGCCCCAGCATTTT.

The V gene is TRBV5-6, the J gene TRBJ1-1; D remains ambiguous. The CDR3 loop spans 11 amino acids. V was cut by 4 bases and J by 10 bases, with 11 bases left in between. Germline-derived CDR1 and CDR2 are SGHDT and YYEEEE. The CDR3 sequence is CASSNKRRAFF. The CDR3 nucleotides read TGTGCCAGCAGCAACAAACGGCGAGCTTTCTTT.

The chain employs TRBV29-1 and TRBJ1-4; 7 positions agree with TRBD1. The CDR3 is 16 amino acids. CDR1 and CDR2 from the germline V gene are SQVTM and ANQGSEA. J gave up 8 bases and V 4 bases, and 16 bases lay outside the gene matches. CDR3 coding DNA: TGCAGCGTTGCCGGGACAGAGCTAGCTTGGGGCGAAAAACTGTTTTTT. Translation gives CSVAGTELAWGEKLFF.

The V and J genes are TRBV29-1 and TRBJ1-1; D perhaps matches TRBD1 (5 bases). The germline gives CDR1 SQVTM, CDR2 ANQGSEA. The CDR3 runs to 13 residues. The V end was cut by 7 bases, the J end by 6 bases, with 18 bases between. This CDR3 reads CSAPLGGVAEAFF. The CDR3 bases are TGCAGCGCGCCCTTGGGGGGAGTCGCTGAAGCTTTCTTT.